The 2 T cell receptor beta chains reported below all come from one sample, sequenced in a study of control samples from healthy donors and cancer patients. TCRdb's copy holds only in-frame clones and misses some; the assay was immunoSEQ multiplex PCR. Its table records about 210,000 clones. Sequenced sample: blood. The source of these receptors is a young woman in good health.

The rearrangement joins TRBV4-2 to TRBJ2-3; D ambiguous. Germline V gene sequence: CDR1 LGHNA, CDR2 YNFKEQ. The ends were cut back, 7 bases at V and 5 bases at J, with 7 bases in the middle. This CDR3 is 11 amino acids long. Here the CDR3 reads CASTLQDTQYF. The CDR3 DNA sequence: TGTGCCAGCACACTTCAAGATACGCAGTATTTT.

CDR3: CASSHGTGGGYTF. CDR3 sequence (DNA): TGCGCCAGCAGCCACGGGACAGGTGGTGGCTACACCTTC. The V call is TRBV4-1, the J call TRBJ1-2; 8 positions agree with TRBD1. Germline values: CDR1 MGHRA, CDR2 YSYEKL. CDR3 length equals 13 residues. V lost 3 bases to trimming and J lost 7 bases; unmatched junction nucleotides: 4.